This T cell receptor (beta chain) was sequenced in a study of naive and memory T cell subsets (dated 2017 in TCRdb). Notes on the research overall: The study applied an open-source, UMI-based TCR alpha and beta sequencing pipeline to sorted naive and memory peripheral blood T cell subsets. IgG serology results and the functional CMV T cell responses were in complete agreement. RNA was DNase-treated and reverse transcribed with TCR constant-region primers, mostly using SuperScript III. What the research found in general, with its limitations: Each clonotype was defined as a single alpha or beta chain sequence rather than as a paired alpha/beta receptor. The abundance of TCRs followed a power law with an exponent that differed between naive and memory subsets yet stayed consistent across the three individuals. RNA-based TCR counts may be affected by expression changes linked to T cell activation and differentiation. After error correction, only a single occurrence was seen for over 90% of naive TCR sequences, so much steeper abundance distributions were produced than in memory subsets. A few larger clonotypes were present in naive repertoires, especially CD8 naive repertoires, and these clonotypes were possibly memory cells re-expressing CD45RA. The repertoire findings for the naive and memory subsets could not be validated, as no ground truth was available. In both CD4 and CD8 cells, a rise in Gini index and a fall in Shannon and inverse Simpson diversity were observed from naive through CM, EM and EMRA.

From the second PCR step on, the TCR alpha and beta chain libraries were amplified in separate reactions. To determine each donor's CMV status, fresh PBMCs were stimulated overnight with CMV viral lysate, and IFNgamma production from CD4+ T cells was then assessed. CD4 T cells were positively selected using Miltenyi beads, after which CD8 T cells were positively selected from the CD4-negative fraction. Cells were stained for CD3, CD4, CD8, CD45RA, CD27 and a live/dead dye and were sorted on a BD Aria II into four subsets based on CD45RA and CD27. A few healthy volunteers provided blood, and the blood of each volunteer was split into CD4 and CD8 T cells and then into four differentiation subsets. Approximately 120 ml of peripheral blood was collected from each donor, and PBMC were isolated by Ficoll-Paque PLUS density-gradient centrifugation. Sorted cells were lysed in RLT buffer, after which RNA was extracted using a Qiagen RNeasy kit and stored at -80 degrees C.

Library preparation was by UMI-ligation and nested PCR. An equimolar mix of two oligonucleotides covering both TRBC1 and TRBC2 was used as the beta constant-region primer. Four rounds of PCR were used to amplify ligated cDNA, with nested alpha and beta constant-region primers being used together with the SP2 primer. A single-stranded oligonucleotide containing the SP2 primer and a 12-nucleotide UMI was joined to the 3' end of the cDNA by T4 RNA ligase 1. Incubation of the ligation reaction was carried out at 16 degrees C for roughly 18-24 hours. PCR2 was typically performed as a SYBR Green qPCR and was stopped at a predetermined threshold so that over-amplification was prevented. Agencourt AMPure XP magnetic beads were used for all purifications after the first. Libraries were quantified by Qubit and checked on a TapeStation, where a main peak was expected near 650 bp. Pooled libraries were sequenced on an Illumina MiSeq using v2 2x251 paired-end kits, and typically roughly 1-2.1 million reads were obtained per sample. Each sample was pooled at 3.5 to 4 nM, and about 5-8% PhiX was included to help cluster recognition. On the authors' methods: V and J genes were assigned to Demultiplexor-processed FASTQ reads by Decombinator through tag matching, with a single base-pair mismatch being allowed. Collapsinator used UMIs to correct both sequencing errors and frequency errors arising from PCR heterogeneity. CDR3Translator translated TCRs and extracted CDR3s from the conserved cysteine to the FGXG phenylalanine, flagging non-productive sequences. Repertoires were subsampled to equal numbers of UMI-defined TCRs before Gini, Shannon entropy and inverse Simpson indices were calculated. Power-law fits to clonotype abundance distributions were performed by maximum likelihood within the linear range. For one naive CD8 sample, the pipeline and MIGEC produced similar UMI counts, unique TCR numbers and clonal distributions. In one analysis, naive TCRs that were also found in any memory subset of the same donor were excluded from the naive repertoire. Repertoires were searched for 7,322 CMV-associated CDR3 sequences compiled from VDJdb and a published dataset. In-frame beta chains were kept once TCRdb had trimmed the public reads at Q25 with fastp and called clones with MiXCR. Every CDR3 protein is listed once, alongside the most common genes and DNA of its rows. The V and J calls reflect TCRdb's pipeline rather than the authors' work. This sample gives approximately 140,000 distinct CDR3 sequences in total; roughly 22% of them show up just once. Clones ranked in the top ten supply roughly 0.1% of the sample.

This clonotype was detected many times. Its antigen is still unknown. No much larger clone exists at a distance of one base, and base qualities are not known. This receptor was obtained from a human donor in good health. The specimen was naive CD4+ T cells from blood. In light of the paper, this sample's cell subset or site label describes: naive T cells, CD45RA high CD27+.

Read as DNA, the sequence is TGTGCCAGCAGCTTAGCAGGAGCCGGGGAGCTGTTTTTT. The resulting protein is CASSLAGAGELFF. The chain couples TRBV7-8 to TRBJ2-2; the D gene lacks a confident call. From the cysteine up to the phenylalanine, the CDR3 has a length of 13 residues. This entry keeps only the CDR3 DNA: 39 bases, framed from base 1. CDR1 and CDR2, looked up from the germline V gene, are SGHVS and FQNEAQ. V is pared back by 0 bases and J by 6 bases, with 5 bases lying between the germline termini.